The 5 T cell receptor beta chains given below trace back to one sample, sequenced in a study of blood T cell repertoires in COVID-19 (dated by TCRdb to 2018 to 2021). Library preparation employed the immunoSEQ multiplex PCR assay. Held by TCRdb, this immuneACCESS table contains in-frame sequences only and omits some clones. Under half of the omission traces to an unresolved V gene where checked; the cause of the rest is unknown. This sample is represented by more than 110,000 clones; roughly 89% of them were singletons. Of the sample, 4.3% is held by the ten largest clones. Source material: PBMCs or T cells enriched from blood (not recorded which). Receptor source: a man in his fifties who had recovered from COVID-19.

The chain links TRBV5-8 to TRBJ1-1; D gene unclear. Germline V CDR1 and CDR2: SGHTS, YDEGEE. The germline V and J ends were trimmed by 4 bases and 4 bases, with 17 bases remaining between them. The CDR3 consists of 15 residues. The CDR3 region is CASSHPHIERTEAFF. CDR3 DNA sequence: TGTGCCAGCAGCCATCCCCATATTGAGCGCACTGAAGCTTTCTTT.

This clone has a handful of counts. The rearrangement links TRBV2 to TRBJ2-3; TRBD2 matches at 11 bases. V lost 6 bases to trimming and J lost 1 base; unmatched junction nucleotides: 3. The CDR3 is made up of 15 amino acids. Germline V gene sequence: CDR1 SNHLY, CDR2 FYNNEI. CDR3 in amino acids: CASSPTSGGTDTQYF. CDR3 nucleotide sequence: TGTGCCAGCAGCCCGACTAGCGGGGGCACAGATACGCAGTATTTT.

The V and J genes are TRBV7-2 and TRBJ2-3; 7 bases are shared with TRBD1. The germline V gene encodes CDR1 SGHTA and CDR2 FQGNSA. J was trimmed by 3 bases and V by 5 bases; bases with no gene match: 17. The CDR3 runs 18 residues. Here the CDR3 reads CASSPQPPGQIGTDTQYF. CDR3 sequence (DNA): TGTGCCAGCAGCCCACAACCCCCGGGACAGATAGGGACAGATACGCAGTATTTT.

The rearrangement joins TRBV6-5 to TRBJ2-7, with 9 bases identical to TRBD1. V shed 6 bases and J 5 bases; nucleotides not matched to a gene: 8. The CDR3 spans 14 residues. CDR1 MNHEY and CDR2 SVGAGI come from the germline V gene. CDR3 nucleotide sequence: TGTGCCAGCAGCCGCGGGACAGGGCCTAACGAGCAGTACTTC. It yields the protein CASSRGTGPNEQYF.

The chain is built from TRBV18 and TRBJ2-2; the D is unclear. The ends were cut back, 2 bases at V and 7 bases at J, with 2 bases in the middle. CDR3 size: 11 residues. CDR1 is KGHSH and CDR2 is LQKENI in the germline V gene. CDR3 DNA: TGTGCCAGCTCACCATACGGGGAGCTGTTTTTT. It specifies CASSPYGELFF.